These 3 T cell receptor beta chains share one sample of origin, sequenced in a study of cytomegalovirus exposure and HLA in healthy donors. Sequencing used immunoSEQ multiplex PCR; TCRdb keeps in-frame clones, though not all of them. The sample includes over 150,000 clones, roughly 89% of them seen just once. Sequenced sample: PBMCs. The receptors derive from a woman between 18 and 30 years old in good health and CMV-seropositive.

V and J are TRBV5-1 and TRBJ2-5, with D uncertain. This CDR3 region has 14 residues. V was cut by 1 base and J by 2 bases, with 9 bases left in between. CDR1 is SGHRS, CDR2 YFSETQ, per germline. Here the CDR3 reads CASSLKLIQETQYF. The CDR3 DNA follows: TGCGCCAGCAGCTTGAAACTAATACAAGAGACCCAGTACTTC.

This clone turned up a few times. The chain carries TRBV2 and TRBJ1-2, with 10 bases fitting TRBD1. V shed 8 bases, J shed 8 bases, and the junction held 8 bases outside the gene matches. Per the germline V gene, CDR1 is SNHLY and CDR2 is FYNNEI. The CDR3 is made up of 13 amino acids. CDR3 coding DNA: TGTGCCAGCGGGACAGGGGCAGTCTTGGGCTACACCTTC. Its protein product is CASGTGAVLGYTF. Looking up the rest from reference TRBV2 and TRBJ1-2 gives the full variable domain: EPEVTQTPSHQVTQMGQEVILRCVPISNHLYFYWYRQILGQKVEFLVSFYNNEISEKSEIFDDQFSVERPDGSNFTLKIRSTKLEDSAMYFCASGTGAVLGYTFGSGTRLTVV.

This chain connects TRBV30 to TRBJ2-7; D may be TRBD2 (5 bases). There are 14 residues in the CDR3. Trimming stripped 3 bases from V and 0 bases from J, with 12 bases between. The germline V gene encodes CDR1 GTSNPN and CDR2 SVGIG (reference sequence). CDR3 nucleotide sequence: TGTGCCTGGAGCCGGACTGACATCTCCTACGAGCAGTACTTC. Translated, it gives CAWSRTDISYEQYF.